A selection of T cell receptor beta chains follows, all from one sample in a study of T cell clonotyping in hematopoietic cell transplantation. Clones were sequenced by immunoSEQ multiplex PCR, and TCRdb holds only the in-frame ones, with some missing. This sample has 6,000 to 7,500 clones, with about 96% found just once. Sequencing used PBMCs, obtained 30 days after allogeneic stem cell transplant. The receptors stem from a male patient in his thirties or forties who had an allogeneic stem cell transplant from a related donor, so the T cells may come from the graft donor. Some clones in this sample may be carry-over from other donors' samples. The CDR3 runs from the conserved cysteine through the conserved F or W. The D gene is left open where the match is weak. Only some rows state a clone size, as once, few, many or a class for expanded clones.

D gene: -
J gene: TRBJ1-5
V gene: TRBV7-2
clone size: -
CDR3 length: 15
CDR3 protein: CASSFSGYDNQPQHF
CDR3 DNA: TGTGCCAGCAGCTTTAGCGGGTATGACAATCAGCCCCAGCATTTT

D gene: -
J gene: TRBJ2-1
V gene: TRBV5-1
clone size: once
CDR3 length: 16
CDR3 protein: CASSLESGGTYNEQFF
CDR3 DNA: TGCGCCAGCAGCTTGGAATCCGGGGGCACCTACAATGAGCAGTTCTTC

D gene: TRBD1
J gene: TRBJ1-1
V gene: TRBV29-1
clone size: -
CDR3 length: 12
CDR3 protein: CSADRGLDEAFF
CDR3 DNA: TGCAGCGCAGACAGGGGGTTAGATGAAGCTTTCTTT

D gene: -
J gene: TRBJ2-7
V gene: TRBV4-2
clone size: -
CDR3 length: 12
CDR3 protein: CASRQGSYEQYF
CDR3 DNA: TGTGCCAGCAGACAGGGCTCCTACGAGCAGTACTTC

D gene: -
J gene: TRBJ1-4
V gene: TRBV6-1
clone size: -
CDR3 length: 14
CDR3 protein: CATCPTTTNEKLFF
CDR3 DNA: TGTGCCACCTGCCCGACAACAACTAATGAAAAACTGTTTTTT

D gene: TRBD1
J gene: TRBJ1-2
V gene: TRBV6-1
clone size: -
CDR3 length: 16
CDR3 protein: CASSAERTGESYGYTF
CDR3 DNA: TGTGCCAGCAGTGCTGAGAGGACAGGGGAATCCTATGGCTACACCTTC

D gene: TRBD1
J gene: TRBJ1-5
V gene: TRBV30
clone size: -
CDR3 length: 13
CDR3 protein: CAWRGQGGQPQHF
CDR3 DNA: TGTGCCTGGAGGGGACAGGGGGGTCAGCCCCAGCATTTT

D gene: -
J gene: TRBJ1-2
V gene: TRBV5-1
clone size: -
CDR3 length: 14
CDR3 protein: CASSLVQGPNGYTF
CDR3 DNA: TGCGCCAGCAGCTTGGTCCAAGGTCCGAATGGCTACACCTTC

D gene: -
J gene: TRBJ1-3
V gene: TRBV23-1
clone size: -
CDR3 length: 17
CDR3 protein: CASSQSRVARSGNTIYF
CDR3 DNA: TGCGCCAGCAGTCAATCACGGGTTGCGAGGTCTGGAAACACCATATATTTT

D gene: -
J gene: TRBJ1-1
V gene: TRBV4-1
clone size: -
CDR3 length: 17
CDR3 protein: CASSQVDLGLLRTEAFF
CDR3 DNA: TGCGCCAGCAGCCAAGTGGACCTGGGACTTTTGCGGACTGAAGCTTTCTTT

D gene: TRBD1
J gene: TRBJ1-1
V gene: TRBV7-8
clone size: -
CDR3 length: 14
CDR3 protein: CASSFVDRGTEAFF
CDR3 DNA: TGTGCCAGCAGCTTCGTGGACAGGGGCACTGAAGCTTTCTTT

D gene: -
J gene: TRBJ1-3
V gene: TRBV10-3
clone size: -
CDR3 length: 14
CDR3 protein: CAISVTFSGNTIYF
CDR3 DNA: TGTGCCATCAGTGTCACATTCTCTGGAAACACCATATATTTT

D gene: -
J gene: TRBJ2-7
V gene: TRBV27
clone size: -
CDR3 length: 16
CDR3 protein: CARRYFRDSNSYEQYF
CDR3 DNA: TGTGCCCGTCGCTACTTCCGGGACTCTAATTCCTACGAGCAGTACTTC

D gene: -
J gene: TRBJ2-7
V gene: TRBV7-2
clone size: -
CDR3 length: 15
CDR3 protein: CASSHDYDSTYEQYF
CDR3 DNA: TGTGCCAGCAGCCACGATTATGACAGTACCTACGAGCAGTACTTC

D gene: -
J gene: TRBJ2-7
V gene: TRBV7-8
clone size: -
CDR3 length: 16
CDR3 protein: CASSSHGPTGLYEQYF
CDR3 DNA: TGTGCCAGCAGCTCACACGGGCCTACGGGTCTCTACGAGCAGTACTTC

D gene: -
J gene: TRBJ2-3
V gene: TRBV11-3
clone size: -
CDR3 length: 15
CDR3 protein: CASSSGLDNTDTQYF
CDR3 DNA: TGTGCCAGCAGCTCGGGACTGGATAACACAGATACGCAGTATTTT

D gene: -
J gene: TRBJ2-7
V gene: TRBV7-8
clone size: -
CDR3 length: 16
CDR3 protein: CASSLIQGQRSYEQYF
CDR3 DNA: TGTGCCAGCAGCTTAATTCAGGGACAAAGATCCTACGAGCAGTACTTC

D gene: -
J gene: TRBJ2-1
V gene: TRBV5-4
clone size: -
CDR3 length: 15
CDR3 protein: CASSVDPGSYNEQFF
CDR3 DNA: TGTGCCAGCAGCGTAGATCCCGGCTCCTACAATGAGCAGTTCTTC

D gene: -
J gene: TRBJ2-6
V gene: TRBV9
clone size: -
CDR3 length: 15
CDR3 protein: CASSVGGAGANVLTF
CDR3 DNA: TGTGCCAGCAGCGTAGGTGGGGCTGGGGCCAACGTCCTGACTTTC

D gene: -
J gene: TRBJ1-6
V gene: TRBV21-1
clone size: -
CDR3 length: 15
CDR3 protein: CASSKGLPIGSPLHF
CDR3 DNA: TGTGCCAGCAGCAAAGGTCTTCCGATAGGTTCACCCCTCCACTTT

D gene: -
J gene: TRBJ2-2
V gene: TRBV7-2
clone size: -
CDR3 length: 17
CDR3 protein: CASSLAGGPGVTGELFF
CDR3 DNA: TGTGCCAGCAGCTTAGCCGGGGGGCCGGGAGTAACCGGGGAGCTGTTTTTT

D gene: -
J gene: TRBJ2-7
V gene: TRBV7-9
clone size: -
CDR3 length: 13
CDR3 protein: CASSPRRGSEQYF
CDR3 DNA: TGTGCCAGCAGCCCAAGAAGGGGGAGCGAGCAGTACTTC

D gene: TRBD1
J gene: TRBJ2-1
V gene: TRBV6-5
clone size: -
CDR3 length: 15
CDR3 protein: CASSYRQGPSNEQFF
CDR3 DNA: TGTGCCAGCAGTTACCGACAGGGTCCCTCGAATGAGCAGTTCTTC

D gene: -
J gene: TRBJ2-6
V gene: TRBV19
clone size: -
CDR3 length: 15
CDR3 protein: CASRTSVEMANVLTF
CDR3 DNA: TGTGCCAGTAGAACCTCGGTAGAGATGGCCAACGTCCTGACTTTC

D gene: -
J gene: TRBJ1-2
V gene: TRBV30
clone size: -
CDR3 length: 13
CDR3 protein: CAWSWARGYGYTF
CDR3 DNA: TGTGCCTGGAGTTGGGCCCGCGGATATGGCTACACCTTC

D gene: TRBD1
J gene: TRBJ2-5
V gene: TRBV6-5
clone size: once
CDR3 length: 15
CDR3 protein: CASSQDRGYQETQYF
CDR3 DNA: TGTGCCAGCAGTCAGGACAGGGGCTACCAAGAGACCCAGTACTTC